This T cell receptor beta chain stems from a study of T cells in localized non-small cell lung cancer. The germline V gene encodes CDR1 SGHRS and CDR2 YFSETQ. The CDR3 loop spans 13 amino acids. V gave up 0 bases and J gave up 1 base, with 4 bases separating them. Repertoires were generated with immunoSEQ multiplex PCR, while TCRdb's copy carries only in-frame clones and drops some. The table has about 48,000 clones, approximately 80% seen once. Remarks on this clone: Its antigen remains unidentified.

Study-wide results and caveats: Elevated circulating T cell density in blood was associated with longer overall survival. Tumor samples were not multi-region, leaving intratumor heterogeneity unexcluded. Within adjacent lung there appeared a median approximately 60 of the top 100 tumor clones.

Sequenced here: peripheral blood, sampled before any cancer treatment. The source is a man aged 35-69 years with stage I squamous cell lung carcinoma. This chain joins TRBV5-1 and TRBJ1-1; D remains ambiguous. CDR3 sequence reads: CASSLERNTEAFF. CDR3 coding DNA: TGCGCCAGCAGCTTGGAAAGGAACACTGAAGCTTTCTTT.